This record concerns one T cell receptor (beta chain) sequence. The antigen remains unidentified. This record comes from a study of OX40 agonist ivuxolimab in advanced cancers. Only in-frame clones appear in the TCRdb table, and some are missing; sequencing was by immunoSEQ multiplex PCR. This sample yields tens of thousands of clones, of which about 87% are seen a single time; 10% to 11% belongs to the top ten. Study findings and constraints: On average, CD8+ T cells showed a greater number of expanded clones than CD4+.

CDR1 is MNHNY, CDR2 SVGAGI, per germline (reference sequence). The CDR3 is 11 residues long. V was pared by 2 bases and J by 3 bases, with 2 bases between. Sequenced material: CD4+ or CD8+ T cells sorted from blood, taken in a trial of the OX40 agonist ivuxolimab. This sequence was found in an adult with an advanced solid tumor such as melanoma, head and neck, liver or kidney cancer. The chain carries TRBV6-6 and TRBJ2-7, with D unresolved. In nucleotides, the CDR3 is TGTGCCAGCAGTTACCTCTACGAGCAGTACTTC. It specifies CASSYLYEQYF.